Shown below are 23 T cell receptor beta chains from a single sample sequenced in a study of PD-L1 blockade in urothelial cancer. Generated by immunoSEQ multiplex PCR, the TCRdb table keeps only in-frame clones and is missing some. The sample includes 70,000 or so clones, roughly 89% of them seen just once. The starting material was PBMCs, obtained around atezolizumab (anti-PD-L1) treatment. These receptors were collected from a man in his 60s with urothelial cancer.

The chain couples TRBV29-1 to TRBJ2-1; 11 bases match TRBD2. Germline-derived CDR1 and CDR2 are SQVTM and ANQGSEA. V lost 6 bases, J lost 3 bases, and 4 bases stayed unmatched. The CDR3 loop spans 14 amino acids. The CDR3 spells CSVASGRNYNEQFF. The CDR3 DNA reads as TGCAGCGTGGCTAGCGGGAGGAACTACAATGAGCAGTTCTTC.

V usage is TRBV2 and J usage is TRBJ2-2, with 9 bases that match TRBD1. CDR1 is SNHLY and CDR2 is FYNNEI in the germline V gene. Trimming removed 10 bases from V and 2 bases from J; junction bases left unmatched: 11. The length of the CDR3 is 16 residues. CDR3 residues: CATGTGRGLNTGELFF. The CDR3 DNA follows: TGTGCCACGGGGACAGGGAGGGGGCTAAACACCGGGGAGCTGTTTTTT.

CDR3 sequence reads: CASNRQEPYNEQFF. CDR3 nucleotides: TGTGCCAGCAATCGACAGGAACCCTACAATGAGCAGTTCTTC. V is TRBV6-1 and J is TRBJ2-1; TRBD1 is a possible D gene (6 bases). There are 14 residues in the CDR3. The germline V gene encodes CDR1 MNHNS and CDR2 SASEGT. Trimming stripped 7 bases from V and 2 bases from J, with 12 bases between.

Here the CDR3 reads CASRLTVGYSPLHF. The CDR3 DNA sequence: TGTGCCAGCAGATTGACCGTGGGCTATTCACCCCTCCACTTT. The rearrangement joins TRBV11-2 to TRBJ1-6; D remains unclear. This CDR3 has 14 amino acids. V gave up 6 bases and J gave up 8 bases, with 14 bases separating them. Germline CDR1 SGHAT, CDR2 FQNNGV. The full variable domain, its missing parts supplied by reference TRBV11-2 and TRBJ1-6, is EAGVAQSPRYKIIEKRQSVAFWCNPISGHATLYWYQQILGQGPKLLIQFQNNGVVDDSQLPKDRFSAERLKGVDSTLKIQPAKLEDSAVYLCASRLTVGYSPLHFGNGTRLTVT.

This chain links TRBV6-5 with TRBJ2-7; 9 bases are a match to TRBD1. The CDR3 is 13 amino acids. Germline CDR1 MNHEY, CDR2 SVGAGI. V dropped 6 bases and J dropped 5; count of bases not matched to a gene: 5. DNA for the CDR3: TGTGCCAGCAGGGGGACAGGGATGAACGAGCAGTACTTC. It translates to CASRGTGMNEQYF.

The chain has TRBV5-1 and TRBJ1-1, with 7 bases fitting TRBD1. After removal of 4 bases from V and 6 bases from J, the junction contained 12 bases not matched to a gene. This CDR3 region has 15 residues. Germline V gives CDR1 SGHRS, CDR2 YFSETQ. The CDR3 nucleotides read TGCGCCAGCAGCGCTACGACAGGGATGGTCGCTGAAGCTTTCTTT. The encoded protein is CASSATTGMVAEAFF.

The chain links TRBV7-9 to TRBJ1-1, with D uncertain. The CDR3 loop spans 13 amino acids. CDR1 and CDR2 (germline): SEHNR, FQNEAQ (reference sequence). Trimming removed 1 base from V and 4 bases from J, with 7 bases in between. The CDR3 DNA follows: TGTGCCAGCAGCTTAGATGAGGGCACTGAAGCTTTCTTT. Protein product: CASSLDEGTEAFF. Full variable domain (remainder filled in from reference TRBV7-9 and TRBJ1-1): DTGVSQNPRHKITKRGQNVTFRCDPISEHNRLYWYRQTLGQGPEFLTYFQNEAQLEKSRLLSDRFSAERPKGSFSTLEIQRTEQGDSAMYLCASSLDEGTEAFFGQGTRLTVV.

Comments on this clone: At one of its ends the junction is not consistent with the germline gene, which may arise from a read error. The V and J genes are TRBV27 and TRBJ1-1; D is undetermined. The CDR3 runs 14 residues. Germline lookup yields CDR1 MNHEY and CDR2 SMNVEV (reference sequence). CDR3 nucleotide sequence: TGTGCCAGCAGTTTACGGCCGGGGAACACTGAAGCTTACTTT. It specifies CASSLRPGNTEAYF.

The V and J genes are TRBV19 and TRBJ2-1; TRBD2 aligns across 14 bases. Trimming at V came to 4 bases and at J to 6 bases, leaving 5 bases not matched to a gene. CDR1 LNHDA and CDR2 SQIVND come from the germline V gene (reference sequence). This CDR3 spans 16 amino acids. The CDR3 protein is CASSTRGLAGANEQFF. DNA of the CDR3: TGTGCCAGTAGTACACGGGGACTAGCGGGAGCCAATGAGCAGTTCTTC.

The gene calls are TRBV19 and TRBJ1-5; TRBD1 agrees at 7 bases. Germline trimming cut 5 bases from V and 3 bases from J; bases unmatched to any gene: 13. CDR1 is LNHDA and CDR2 is SQIVND in the germline V gene (reference sequence). The CDR3 is made up of 17 amino acids. CDR3 DNA: TGTGCCAGTAGTGACCTGACAGGGCGGGGAATCAATCAGCCCCAGCATTTT. This gives the protein CASSDLTGRGINQPQHF.

The chain joins TRBV2 to TRBJ2-1, with 14 bases identical to TRBD2. Looked up from germline, CDR1 is SNHLY and CDR2 is FYNNEI. J was trimmed by 10 bases and V by 8 bases; bases with no gene match: 7. CDR3 size: 14 residues. The CDR3 spells CASRPGLAGVEQFF. CDR3 DNA sequence: TGTGCCAGCCGCCCGGGACTAGCGGGAGTGGAGCAGTTCTTC.

The CDR3 reads CASSSAYKGGENIQYF. In DNA, the CDR3 is TGCGCCAGCAGCTCCGCCTATAAGGGAGGGGAGAACATTCAGTACTTC. This chain joins TRBV5-1 and TRBJ2-4; 7 positions agree with TRBD2. Germline CDR1 reads SGHRS; CDR2 reads YFSETQ. V gave up 3 bases and J gave up 7 bases; unmatched junction bases: 13. The CDR3 has 16 residues.

A single count supports this clone. The chain employs TRBV6-1 and TRBJ2-5, with D possibly matching TRBD2 (7 bases). This CDR3 comprises 17 residues. The V gene lost 1 base and the J gene lost 1 base, with 16 bases spanning the gap. The germline gives CDR1 MNHNS, CDR2 SASEGT. The CDR3 DNA sequence: TGTGCCAGCAGTGAAGGAAGGTGGCGGGGGCCCCAAGAGACCCAGTACTTC. Protein sequence: CASSEGRWRGPQETQYF.

This chain joins TRBV5-1 and TRBJ2-7; the D gene is possibly TRBD1 (6 bases). Germline lookup yields CDR1 SGHRS and CDR2 YFSETQ. V was pared by 1 base and J by 5 bases, with 16 bases between. The CDR3 spans 15 residues. The CDR3 sequence: CASSLSTGKANEQYF. DNA of the CDR3: TGCGCCAGCAGCTTGAGCACAGGGAAGGCGAACGAGCAGTACTTC.

V and J are TRBV13 and TRBJ2-5; TRBD2 aligns across 8 bases. Germline values: CDR1 PRHDT, CDR2 FYEKMQ (reference sequence). V lost 0 bases and J lost 4; bases outside the gene matches: 4. The CDR3 sequence is 15 residues long. The CDR3 DNA reads TGTGCCAGCAGCTTAGGCGGGGGGGCAGGAGAGACCCAGTACTTC. Translation: CASSLGGGAGETQYF.

The chain recombines TRBV28 with TRBJ2-2; TRBD2 matches at 8 bases. Germline V gives CDR1 MDHEN, CDR2 SYDVKM. V shed 11 bases, J shed 1 base, and the junction held 12 bases outside the gene matches. CDR3 length: 16 amino acids. Here the CDR3 DNA reads TGTGCCGTCGGACGAGCGGGAGTCGGGAACACCGGGGAGCTGTTTTTT. Translated, it gives CAVGRAGVGNTGELFF.

The chain combines TRBV29-1 with TRBJ2-3; 8 nucleotides agree with TRBD1. Germline V gene lookup returns CDR1 SQVTM and CDR2 ANQGSEA. The junction had 15 bases not matched to a gene; V was cut back by 7 bases and J by 9 bases. The CDR3 has 14 residues. CDR3 bases: TGCAGCGCCGAGACAGGGGACGGCCGGGGAACGCAGTATTTT. This sequence encodes CSAETGDGRGTQYF.

The rearrangement joins TRBV11-2 to TRBJ1-1, with 8 bases that match TRBD1. V shed 1 base and J 7 bases; nucleotides not matched to a gene: 5. Germline V gene data show CDR1 as SGHAT and CDR2 as FQNNGV. This CDR3 is 14 amino acids long. The chain's CDR3 is CASSLVRGQGEAFF. The CDR3 bases are TGTGCCAGCAGCTTAGTCAGGGGGCAAGGTGAAGCTTTCTTT.

This sequence joins TRBV4-3 and TRBJ1-3, with 12 positions matching TRBD1. The CDR3 is made up of 19 amino acids. The V and J ends lost 0 bases and 2 bases, in that order; junction bases with no gene match: 8. Per the germline V gene, CDR1 is LGHNA and CDR2 is YSLEER. CDR3 residues: CASSQDLGTGGATGNTIYF. The CDR3 coding sequence is TGCGCCAGCAGCCAAGATCTAGGGACAGGGGGCGCGACTGGAAACACCATATATTTT.

The chain is built from TRBV5-4 and TRBJ2-7; a possible D gene is TRBD1 (8 bases). The CDR3 extends over 18 amino acids. V was shortened by 2 bases and J by 4 bases, with 25 bases between the two germline ends. CDR1 and CDR2 (germline): SGHNT, YYREEE (reference sequence). CDR3 in amino acids: CASSFPGGLAGEGYEQYF. CDR3 in DNA: TGTGCCAGCAGCTTTCCAGGGGGCTTGGCGGGAGAAGGGTACGAGCAGTACTTC.

The chain links TRBV11-2 to TRBJ2-1; 7 bases are shared with TRBD2. The CDR3 is 14 residues long. Germline lookup yields CDR1 SGHAT and CDR2 FQNNGV. Unmatched junction bases numbered 14, after V lost 5 bases and J lost 13 bases. The CDR3: CASSVNKGGSVQFF. In DNA, the CDR3 is TGTGCCAGCAGCGTCAATAAGGGCGGGAGTGTCCAGTTCTTC.

The V and J genes are TRBV6-5 and TRBJ2-7; D call uncertain. The germline gives CDR1 MNHEY, CDR2 SVGAGI. The CDR3 runs 14 residues. V lost 2 bases to trimming and J lost 1 base, with 9 bases between them. CDR3 amino acids: CASSYAVGSYEQYF. The DNA of the CDR3 is TGTGCCAGCAGTTACGCGGTGGGTTCCTACGAGCAGTACTTC.

The chain recombines TRBV7-2 with TRBJ2-1; D is unresolved. This CDR3 is built from 15 residues. V was cut by 2 bases and J by 0 bases, with 8 bases left in between. Germline loops: CDR1 SGHTA, CDR2 FQGNSA. The CDR3 protein is CASSLSSYSYNEQFF. Written as DNA, the CDR3 is TGTGCCAGCAGCTTAAGCTCCTACTCCTACAATGAGCAGTTCTTC.